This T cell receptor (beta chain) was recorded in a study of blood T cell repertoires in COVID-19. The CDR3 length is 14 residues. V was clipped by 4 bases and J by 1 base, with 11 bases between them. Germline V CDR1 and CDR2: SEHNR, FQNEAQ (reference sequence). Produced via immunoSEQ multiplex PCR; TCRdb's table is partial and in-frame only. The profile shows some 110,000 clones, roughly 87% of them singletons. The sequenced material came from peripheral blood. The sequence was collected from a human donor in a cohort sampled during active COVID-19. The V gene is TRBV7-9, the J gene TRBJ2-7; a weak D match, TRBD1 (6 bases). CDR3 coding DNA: TGTGCCAGCAGCTCACAGGGAAGATCCTACGAGCAGTACTTC. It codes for CASSSQGRSYEQYF.